This TCR beta chain was identified during a study of T cells after somatic rescue of genetic block. The germline CDR1 and CDR2 sequences are MGHDK and SYGVNS. The CDR3 spans 17 residues. The germline V and J ends were trimmed by 5 bases and 0 bases, with 19 bases remaining between them. Sequenced by immunoSEQ multiplex PCR; TCRdb stores in-frame clones only, minus some. The table shows 55,000 to 75,000 clones, with approximately 90% occurring only once. The source is a man between 40 and 49 years old. Source material: peripheral blood mononuclear cells (PBMCs). The chain carries TRBV25-1 and TRBJ1-1; D is uncertain. This CDR3 reads CASSPRTYAGLNTEAFF. For the CDR3, the DNA is TGTGCCAGCAGTCCCCGGACTTACGCCGGCCTGAACACTGAAGCTTTCTTT. The full variable domain, rest sourced from reference TRBV25-1 and TRBJ1-1, is EADIYQTPRYLVIGTGKKITLECSQTMGHDKMYWYQQDPGMELHLIHYSYGVNSTEKGDLSSESTVSRIRTEHFPLTLESARPSHTSQYLCASSPRTYAGLNTEAFFGQGTRLTVV.